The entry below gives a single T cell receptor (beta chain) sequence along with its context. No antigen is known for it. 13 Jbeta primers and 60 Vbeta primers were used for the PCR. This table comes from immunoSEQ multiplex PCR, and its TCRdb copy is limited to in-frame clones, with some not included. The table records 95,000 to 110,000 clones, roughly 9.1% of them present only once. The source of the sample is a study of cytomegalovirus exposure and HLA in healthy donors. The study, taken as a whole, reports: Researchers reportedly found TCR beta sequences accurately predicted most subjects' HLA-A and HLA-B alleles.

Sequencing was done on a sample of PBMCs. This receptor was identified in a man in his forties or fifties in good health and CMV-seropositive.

CDR3 coding DNA: TGCGCCAGCAGTGTTGGGACTAGCGGGACTGATGAGCAGTTCTTC. This sequence encodes CASSVGTSGTDEQFF. The V and J genes are TRBV10-1 and TRBJ2-1; 13 nucleotides align to TRBD2. The trim removed 4 bases at V and 8 bases at J, leaving 5 bases unmatched. This CDR3 is built from 15 residues. The germline CDR1 and CDR2 sequences are WNHNN and SYGVQD (reference sequence).